Listed below are T cell receptor beta chains from one sample, sequenced in a study of post-analysis software for immune sequencing data. TCRdb itself ran the PCR reads through MiXCR, one entry per CDR3 protein. The data show some 890,000 distinct CDR3 sequences, roughly half seen once. Source material: blood. These receptors all come from a girl between 5 and 17 years old with multiple sclerosis. Both conserved end residues are part of each CDR3. D genes are given only for firm matches. Size values are once, few and many counts, or a class for expanded clones, and some rows have none.

abundance	d_gene	v_gene	j_gene	CDR3nt	CDR3aa
.	.	TRBV12-3/TRBV12-4	TRBJ1-6	TGTGCCAGCAGTTTTTGGGGGGGCGGTTCACCCCTCCACTTT	CASSFWGGGSPLHF
.	TRBD2	TRBV6-1	TRBJ2-1	TGTGCCAGCAGTCCCCGACTAGCGGGAGCGGTTGAGCAGTTCTTC	CASSPRLAGAVEQFF
.	.	TRBV9	TRBJ2-7	TGTGCCAGCAGCGTAGCCGCGGGGATTCAGAGCTACGAGCAGTACTTC	CASSVAAGIQSYEQYF
.	TRBD2	TRBV5-1	TRBJ2-1	TGCGCCAGCAGCCCTTTGCGGGGGGGCCAGAATGAGCAGTTCTTC	CASSPLRGGQNEQFF
.	TRBD2	TRBV7-9	TRBJ2-1	TGTGCCAGCAGCTTTTTGCGGGAGGAGTACAATGAGCAGTTCTTC	CASSFLREEYNEQFF
.	TRBD2	TRBV29-1	TRBJ2-1	TGCAGCGTTGAAGTTAGCGGGAGATCCAATGAGCAGTTCTTC	CSVEVSGRSNEQFF
few	TRBD1	TRBV11-1	TRBJ1-1	TGTGCCAGCAGCTTAGTTAGGGGACAGATGAACACTGAAGCTTTCTTT	CASSLVRGQMNTEAFF
.	TRBD1	TRBV20-1	TRBJ2-7	TGCAGTGCAACCGGGACAGGGATGTCTCGCTCCGAGCAGTACTTC	CSATGTGMSRSEQYF
.	.	TRBV7-6	TRBJ2-3	TGTGCCAGCAGCTTTTTGGTCGTTAGGGGGACGAAGCGAGATACGCAGTATTTT	CASSFLVVRGTKRDTQYF
once	.	TRBV12-3/TRBV12-4	TRBJ2-1	TGTGCCAGCAGTTTGAGGTCTAGAACAGCCCTCGATTACAATGAGCAGTTCTTC	CASSLRSRTALDYNEQFF
few	.	TRBV10-2	TRBJ1-2	TGCGCCAGCAGTGAGTCCGGGTACCTCTATGGCTACACCTTC	CASSESGYLYGYTF
once	.	TRBV14	TRBJ2-7	TGTGCCAGCAGCCAAGATCGGACGGGGATGGGGTACTTC	CASSQDRTGMGYF
.	.	TRBV27	TRBJ1-4	TGTGCCAGCAGTGTCCTGGGGGGGCTGGATGAAAAACTGTTTTTT	CASSVLGGLDEKLFF
once	TRBD2	TRBV7-2	TRBJ2-3	TGTGCCAGCAGCTCCGGGACTAGCGGGAGGGCCCGGACAGATACGCAGTATTTT	CASSSGTSGRARTDTQYF
.	.	TRBV7-9	TRBJ1-1	TGTGCCAGCAGCTTAGATATATGGGCTGAAGCTTTCTTT	CASSLDIWAEAFF
.	.	TRBV18	TRBJ2-1	TGTGCCAGCTCACCACCCCGGGACCTGCAGTTCTTC	CASSPPRDLQFF
few	.	TRBV6-4	TRBJ1-5	TGTGCCAGCAGTGACAGTCAGCCCCAGCATTTT	CASSDSQPQHF
.	TRBD1	TRBV20-1	TRBJ2-7	TGCAGTGCTACCAACTTCGAGGGACAGAACTACGAGCAGTACTTC	CSATNFEGQNYEQYF
.	TRBD2	TRBV20-1	TRBJ2-6	TGCAGTGCTAGAGATCTAGCGGGGGGGAGCTCTGGGGCCAACGTCCTGACTTTC	CSARDLAGGSSGANVLTF
.	TRBD2	TRBV12-3/TRBV12-4	TRBJ2-5	TGTGCCAGCAGTTTAGGGGGACTAGCGGGGGGGCTGGAGACCCAGTACTTC	CASSLGGLAGGLETQYF
.	.	TRBV20-1	TRBJ1-2	TGCAGTGCTAGAGATCGGCTCCTACCACATTCTTTTAACTATGGCTACACCTTC	CSARDRLLPHSFNYGYTF
.	TRBD1	TRBV4-1	TRBJ2-7	TGCGCCAGCAGCCACGACACAGGGGGCCTCTACGAGCAGTACTTC	CASSHDTGGLYEQYF
.	.	TRBV20-1	TRBJ2-3	TGCAGTGCCGTGAGAAGCGGCACAGATACGCAGTATTTT	CSAVRSGTDTQYF
few	TRBD1	TRBV15	TRBJ1-5	TGTGCCACCAGCAGAGTTTTGGGACAGGGGGCCGTTCAGCCCCAGCATTTT	CATSRVLGQGAVQPQHF
.	.	TRBV5-5	TRBJ1-5	TGTGCCAGCAGCTTCAACCGGGACCCGCCCCAGCATTTT	CASSFNRDPPQHF
few	.	TRBV7-3	TRBJ2-4	TGTGCCAGCAGCTTAAGTCCCTGGGGGCGGGACGAACAAAAAAACATTCAGTACTTC	CASSLSPWGRDEQKNIQYF
few	.	TRBV4-2	TRBJ2-5	TGTGCCAGCAGCCAAGGAGGGAAAGAGACCCAGTACTTC	CASSQGGKETQYF
.	.	TRBV4-1	TRBJ2-3	TGCGCCAGCAGCCATCGGACAGACACAGATACGCAGTATTTT	CASSHRTDTDTQYF
.	TRBD1	TRBV20-1	TRBJ1-1	TGCAGTGCTGTCGGACAGGCGGACACTGAAGCTTTCTTT	CSAVGQADTEAFF
.	.	TRBV5-1	TRBJ2-2	TGCGCCAGCAGCCTTTGGACTTTACCGAACACCGGGGAGCTGTTTTTT	CASSLWTLPNTGELFF
.	.	TRBV6-1	TRBJ2-5	TGTGCCAGCAGTGAAGCGCTGGGCCCGACCCAGTACTTC	CASSEALGPTQYF
.	TRBD2	TRBV12-3/TRBV12-4	TRBJ2-3	TGTGCCAGCAGTTTAATAGCGGGGAGCCCCCCAGATACGCAGTATTTT	CASSLIAGSPPDTQYF